The clone carrying this TCR beta chain showed up just a few times. As yet, its antigen is unknown. This CDR3 contains 15 residues. Germline V CDR1 and CDR2: LGHNA, YNFKEQ. Trimming took off 1 base at V and 8 bases at J, with 17 bases between the two ends. These data come from a study of T-cell reconstitution after alpha-beta-depleted transplantation in children. Study-wide results and limits: The high TCRbeta diversity at day 60 in some patients came from surviving recipient T cells and thymic progenitors. The main origin of T-cell counts and diversity one year after transplant was newly produced T cells. Several hundred rapidly expanded clones from non-depleted graft cells reportedly supplied alpha-beta T cells about two months post-transplant.

Preparing the TCRbeta library involved the use of unique molecular identifiers. TCRdb reanalysed the PCR reads using MiXCR and keeps one entry per CDR3 protein. The data hold 81,000 or so distinct CDR3 sequences, with 15% observed a single time. The chain is built from TRBV4-2 and TRBJ1-2, with TRBD1 as a possible D gene (6 bases). The receptor's source is a male patient aged 2 to 10 who had a stem cell transplant for acute lymphoblastic leukemia, so the T cells may come from the graft donor. This specimen was PBMCs, mostly from graft donor cells, taken 180 days after TCRalphabeta/CD19-depleted stem cell transplant. The CDR3 loop reads CASSQVDRPDFGYTF. The CDR3 DNA follows: TGTGCCAGCAGCCAAGTTGACAGGCCGGACTTCGGCTACACCTTC.